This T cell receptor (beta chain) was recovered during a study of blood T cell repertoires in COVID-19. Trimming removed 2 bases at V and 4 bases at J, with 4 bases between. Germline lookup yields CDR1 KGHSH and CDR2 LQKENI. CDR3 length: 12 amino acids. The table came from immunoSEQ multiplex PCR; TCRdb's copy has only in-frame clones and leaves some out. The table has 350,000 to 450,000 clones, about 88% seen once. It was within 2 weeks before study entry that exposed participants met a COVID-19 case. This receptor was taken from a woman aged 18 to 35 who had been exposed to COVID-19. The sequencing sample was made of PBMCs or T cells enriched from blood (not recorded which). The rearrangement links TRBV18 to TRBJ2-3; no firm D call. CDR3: CASSPGPDTQYF. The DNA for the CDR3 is TGTGCCAGCTCACCAGGGCCAGATACGCAGTATTTT.